What follows are 25 T cell receptor beta chains derived from one specimen sequenced in a study of cytomegalovirus exposure and HLA in healthy donors. 60 Vbeta and 13 Jbeta primers were used in PCR. TCRdb keeps only in-frame clones here, not all; method: immunoSEQ multiplex PCR. The sample lists approximately 59,000 clones; 55% to 65% were seen once. Sequenced input: PBMCs. The receptors derive from a man aged 25 to 45 in good health and CMV-seronegative.

This chain links TRBV19 with TRBJ1-3, with D possibly matching TRBD1 (5 bases). Germline V gene lookup returns CDR1 LNHDA and CDR2 SQIVND (reference sequence). V was trimmed by 3 bases and J by 0 bases, leaving 9 bases between them. The CDR3 spans 15 residues. The CDR3 sequence: CASSIDRASGNTIYF. CDR3 sequence (DNA): TGTGCCAGTAGTATCGACAGAGCCTCTGGAAACACCATATATTTT.

The rearrangement uses TRBV5-1 and TRBJ2-5, with 12 bases fitting TRBD2. Per the germline V gene, CDR1 is SGHRS and CDR2 is YFSETQ. The CDR3 totals 17 residues. With 4 bases clipped from V and 0 bases from J, the junction kept 7 bases outside the gene matches. This chain's CDR3 is CASSLTGLAGYQETQYF. The CDR3 DNA reads as TGCGCCAGCAGCCTAACTGGACTAGCGGGGTACCAAGAGACCCAGTACTTC.

The V and J genes are TRBV7-2 and TRBJ2-7, with 8 positions matching TRBD2. The CDR3 has 14 amino acids. Germline CDR1 reads SGHTA; CDR2 reads FQGNSA. The trim removed 3 bases at V and 5 bases at J, leaving 6 bases unmatched. CDR3 nucleotides: TGTGCCAGCAGCTTTGCGGGGGGAACCAACGAGCAGTACTTC. Its protein product is CASSFAGGTNEQYF.

The chain employs TRBV6-5 and TRBJ1-4, with a weak D call TRBD1 (6 bases). Trimming pared 5 bases from V and 8 bases from J, leaving 18 bases between. This CDR3 spans 15 amino acids. Germline CDR1 and CDR2: MNHEY and SVGAGI. The CDR3 bases are TGTGCCAGCAGTCAACAGGGTTACCAGAACGAAAAACTGTTTTTT. As protein: CASSQQGYQNEKLFF.

The CDR3 sequence: CASSPRGGAGNEQFF. The CDR3 DNA reads TGTGCCAGCAGCCCCAGAGGGGGCGCGGGTAATGAGCAGTTCTTC. The V call is TRBV5-4, the J call TRBJ2-1; 7 positions agree with TRBD1. CDR1 and CDR2 (germline): SGHNT, YYREEE (reference sequence). The CDR3 contains 15 residues. J gave up 7 bases and V 4 bases, and 11 bases lay outside the gene matches.

The V and J genes are TRBV4-2 and TRBJ2-3, with 8 bases lining up with TRBD2. The CDR3 loop spans 16 amino acids. Trimming at V came to 0 bases and at J to 10 bases, leaving 12 bases not matched to a gene. CDR1 and CDR2 (germline): LGHNA, YNFKEQ. The CDR3 DNA follows: TGTGCCAGCAGCCAAGAAGCTCAGGGCGGGGGGAGGGCGCAGTATTTT. It yields the protein CASSQEAQGGGRAQYF.

The CDR3 region is CSVSGGYNEQFF. The CDR3 region has the DNA TGCAGCGTTTCCGGGGGCTACAATGAGCAGTTCTTC. This chain joins TRBV29-1 and TRBJ2-1; a weak D match, TRBD2 (6 bases). Germline loops: CDR1 SQVTM, CDR2 ANQGSEA. The CDR3 runs 12 residues. V was pared by 5 bases and J by 3 bases, with 8 bases between.

The chain couples TRBV30 to TRBJ2-7, with a tentative D call TRBD2 (7 bases). This CDR3 spans 14 amino acids. Between the trimmed V and J ends, which lost 3 bases and 2 bases, there was a span of 14 bases. In germline, CDR1 is GTSNPN, CDR2 SVGIG (reference sequence). In DNA form, the CDR3 reads TGTGCCTGGAGCCCAGTCGGGGGGCCCTACGAGCAGTACTTC. Encoded protein: CAWSPVGGPYEQYF.

The genes are TRBV7-9 and TRBJ1-2; tentative D call: TRBD1 (5 bases). The CDR3 loop spans 15 amino acids. Germline-derived CDR1 and CDR2 are SEHNR and FQNEAQ (reference sequence). Trimming removed 2 bases at V and 6 bases at J, with 16 bases between. In nucleotides, the CDR3 is TGTGCCAGCAGCTTAACGGGACTCCAGAGCGATGGCTACACCTTC. As protein: CASSLTGLQSDGYTF.

V is TRBV9 and J is TRBJ1-6, with a weak D call TRBD1 (5 bases). CDR1 is SGDLS, CDR2 YYNGEE, per germline. This CDR3 comprises 15 residues. The ends were cut back, 0 bases at V and 8 bases at J, with 12 bases in the middle. The CDR3 nucleotides are TGTGCCAGCAGCGTAGAGGGGCTTTCGGATTCACCCCTCCACTTT. It encodes CASSVEGLSDSPLHF.

The chain uses TRBV29-1 and TRBJ2-7, with D tentatively TRBD2 (6 bases). The CDR3 extends over 14 amino acids. V lost 4 bases, J lost 8 bases, and 21 bases lay in between. Germline lookup yields CDR1 SQVTM and CDR2 ANQGSEA. The DNA for the CDR3 is TGCAGCGTTGCATATCCGGGACTTGATGTCAAGCAGTACTTC. Translating gives CSVAYPGLDVKQYF.

This clone has a handful of counts. The chain couples TRBV6-5 to TRBJ2-7; the match to TRBD1 covers 7 bases. The germline CDR1 and CDR2 sequences are MNHEY and SVGAGI. Trimming took 6 bases from V and 2 from J; bases not matched to a gene: 7. This CDR3 is built from 14 residues. The CDR3 here is CASSPRDRAYEQYF. CDR3 in DNA: TGTGCCAGCAGCCCCCGGGACAGAGCCTACGAGCAGTACTTC.

CDR3: CSVEWGPGGNTEAFF. CDR3 DNA sequence: TGCAGCGTTGAATGGGGTCCCGGAGGGAACACTGAAGCTTTCTTT. The chain carries TRBV29-1 and TRBJ1-1; D ambiguous. V lost 2 bases and J 1 base, leaving 14 bases between the germline ends. The CDR3 is 15 amino acids. CDR1 is SQVTM and CDR2 is ANQGSEA in the germline V gene.

The table lists this clone with a few counts. The chain has TRBV6-4 and TRBJ2-1; 13 bases map to TRBD2. CDR1 is MRHNA and CDR2 is SNTAGT in the germline V gene. With 6 bases clipped from V and 6 bases from J, the junction kept 5 bases outside the gene matches. The CDR3 covers 15 residues. The CDR3 DNA reads as TGTGCCAGCAGCCACACTAGCGGGGGGGCCAATGAGCAGTTCTTC. Translated: CASSHTSGGANEQFF.

The V and J genes are TRBV29-1 and TRBJ1-1, with 7 bases that match TRBD1. V dropped 0 bases and J dropped 1; count of bases not matched to a gene: 8. Germline V gene data show CDR1 as SQVTM and CDR2 as ANQGSEA. CDR3 size: 16 residues. The CDR3 DNA reads as TGCAGCGTTGAAGATCCAGGGGACAGAAAGAACACTGAAGCTTTCTTT. Protein sequence: CSVEDPGDRKNTEAFF.

This clone came up a few times. The chain links TRBV9 to TRBJ1-4; 9 bases line up with TRBD1. Trimming at V came to 3 bases and at J to 7 bases, leaving 7 bases not matched to a gene. This CDR3 has 15 residues. Per germline, CDR1 SGDLS and CDR2 YYNGEE. The CDR3 loop is CASSEGDREIEKLFF. The CDR3 DNA is TGTGCCAGCAGCGAGGGGGACAGGGAGATTGAAAAACTGTTTTTT.

The chain is built from TRBV27 and TRBJ1-5; TRBD1 matches 8 bases. Germline assignment: CDR1 MNHEY and CDR2 SMNVEV (reference sequence). V shed 5 bases and J 5 bases; nucleotides not matched to a gene: 2. The CDR3 is 13 residues long. The CDR3 loop reads CASSVDRDQPQHF. The CDR3 DNA is TGTGCCAGCAGTGTGGACAGGGATCAGCCCCAGCATTTT.

In its sample, this clone was seen a few times. The chain links TRBV30 to TRBJ1-3, with D hard to call. This CDR3 contains 14 residues. Germline V gene sequence: CDR1 GTSNPN, CDR2 SVGIG (reference sequence). The V gene lost 3 bases and the J gene lost 0 bases, with 9 bases spanning the gap. DNA of the CDR3: TGTGCCTGGAGGAAGGACTCCTCTGGAAACACCATATATTTT. Translated, it gives CAWRKDSSGNTIYF.

The V and J genes are TRBV15 and TRBJ2-5; D might be TRBD2 (6 bases). The CDR3 is 13 amino acids. In germline, CDR1 is LNHNV, CDR2 YYDKDF (reference sequence). V was cut by 4 bases and J by 1 base, with 7 bases left in between. Written as DNA, the CDR3 is TGTGCCACCAGCATTAGCGGCCAAGAGACCCAGTACTTC. Translation: CATSISGQETQYF.

The chain is built from TRBV5-6 and TRBJ1-5; D is uncertain. CDR1 and CDR2 from the germline V gene are SGHDT and YYEEEE. Trimming pared 4 bases from V and 7 bases from J, leaving 9 bases between. This CDR3 region has 12 residues. The CDR3 protein is CASSNGLQPQHF. CDR3 coding DNA: TGTGCCAGCAGCAACGGACTCCAGCCCCAGCATTTT. Full variable domain (remainder filled in from reference TRBV5-6 and TRBJ1-5): DAGVTQSPTHLIKTRGQQVTLRCSPKSGHDTVSWYQQALGQGPQFIFQYYEEEERQRGNFPDRFSGHQFPNYSSELNVNALLLGDSALYLCASSNGLQPQHFGDGTRLSIL.

This rearrangement joins TRBV5-8 to TRBJ1-5, with D uncertain. V was clipped by 3 bases and J by 0 bases, with 16 bases between them. This CDR3 is 17 amino acids long. Germline values: CDR1 SGHTS, CDR2 YDEGEE. CDR3 region: CASSSRNRVYSNQPQHF. Here the CDR3 DNA reads TGTGCCAGCAGCTCGAGGAATCGGGTATATAGCAATCAGCCCCAGCATTTT.

The chain joins TRBV5-4 to TRBJ2-5; 7 bases fit TRBD1. Trimming removed 6 bases from V and 1 base from J; junction bases left unmatched: 9. The CDR3 runs to 15 residues. CDR1 and CDR2 (germline): SGHNT, YYREEE (reference sequence). CDR3 DNA: TGTGCCAGCACACGGGACAGCAAAGTCCAAGAGACCCAGTACTTC. Its translation is CASTRDSKVQETQYF. Supplemented by reference TRBV5-4 and TRBJ2-5, the full variable domain reads ETGVTQSPTHLIKTRGQQVTLRCSSQSGHNTVSWYQQALGQGPQFIFQYYREEENGRGNFPPRFSGLQFPNYSSELNVNALELDDSALYLCASTRDSKVQETQYFGPGTRLLVL.

The chain links TRBV5-6 to TRBJ1-6; 10 bases line up with TRBD1. The V gene end was trimmed by 2 bases and the J gene end by 10 bases; junction bases not matched to a gene: 3. Per germline, CDR1 SGHDT and CDR2 YYEEEE. CDR3 length: 14 residues. CDR3 amino acids: CASSFGTGESPLHF. CDR3 DNA: TGTGCCAGCAGCTTCGGGACAGGGGAATCACCCCTCCACTTT. The full variable domain, completed using reference TRBV5-6 and TRBJ1-6, is DAGVTQSPTHLIKTRGQQVTLRCSPKSGHDTVSWYQQALGQGPQFIFQYYEEEERQRGNFPDRFSGHQFPNYSSELNVNALLLGDSALYLCASSFGTGESPLHFGNGTRLTVT.

The chain combines TRBV6-1 with TRBJ1-2, with 8 bases matching TRBD1. V lost 0 bases, J lost 7 bases, and 4 bases stayed unmatched. There are 14 residues in the CDR3. Per germline, CDR1 MNHNS and CDR2 SASEGT. The CDR3 sequence: CASSEATGAAGYTF. As DNA, the CDR3 is TGTGCCAGCAGTGAAGCGACAGGGGCCGCTGGCTACACCTTC.

This clone was seen a few times. The V call is TRBV29-1, the J call TRBJ1-2; unclear D gene. Germline values: CDR1 SQVTM, CDR2 ANQGSEA. V lost 0 bases, J lost 1 base, and 12 bases lay in between. This CDR3 has 15 residues. The chain's CDR3 is CSVEDQGEINYGYTF. The CDR3 DNA reads as TGCAGCGTTGAAGATCAAGGAGAGATTAACTATGGCTACACCTTC.